Described below is a single TCR beta chain sequence and its context. Its antigen is still unknown. No qualities accompany the bases; no much larger clone lies one base away. The donors were healthy, HIV-negative adults with no recently reported acute infections or vaccinations. Every donor was a Caucasian adult residing in Nashville, Tennessee, USA. CD4+ T cells were enriched through magnetic negative selection, after which naive cells were positively selected on CD45RA and the remaining negative fraction served as the memory subset. Blood was collected by leukapheresis, and PBMCs were isolated by Ficoll-Histopaque density gradient centrifugation and then cryopreserved in liquid nitrogen vapor phase. Purity and quantity of every magnetically sorted T cell population were checked by analytical flow cytometry. Genomic DNA was isolated from each sorted fraction and quantified by UV absorbance on a Nanodrop 2000c.

CDR1 and CDR2 are read off the germline V gene (reference sequence) as SEHNR and FQNEAQ. Trimming takes 4 bases from V and 8 bases from J, and the germline ends sit 15 bases apart. The CDR3 runs 14 residues from the cysteine to the phenylalanine. Left in the record is the CDR3 DNA by itself, 42 bases read in frame from the first base. This sample was taken from a study of shared clonotypes between healthy human individuals (dated by TCRdb to 2019 to 2021). With regard to the full study: A couple of women and a few men aged 18 to 49 years were included in the cohort. For each donor, three plates each were used for CD4 naive and CD4 memory, two plates were used for CD8 naive, and one plate was used for CD8 memory. The study deeply sequenced blood TCR repertoires of about five healthy adults to estimate repertoire size and the extent of clonotype sharing between individuals. To increase sequencing depth and limit assay-specific biases, different laboratories used diverse techniques to prepare libraries and sequence TCR repertoires. Each donor's leukapheresis produced roughly between roughly 0.85 and 9 billion PBMCs.

TCR CDR3 regions were amplified from genomic DNA by multiplex PCR using the deep immunoSEQ assay. Extracted genomic DNA from each cell subset was distributed evenly across all wells of several immunoSEQ 96-well plates, and each plate was treated as a replicate. For sorted subsets, around 200 ng genomic DNA, equal to 25,000 to 35,000 T cell genomes, was loaded into each replicate PCR. The purified libraries were quantified using a Qubit 3.0 fluorometer, sized with a Bioanalyzer 2100, and then quantified again using the KAPA Library Quantification kit. Every immunoSEQ 96-well plate was sequenced on a dedicated single-read 150-cycle Illumina NextSeq 550 flow cell. The original pipeline was this. Because the immunoSEQ output held only junctional sequences and lacked quality scores, the filtering could not match the filtering applied to full-length reads. Sequences were annotated with PyIR, a Python wrapper for IgBLAST v1.9, using IMGT germline references to assign V/J genes and CDR3. Reads with weak V/J assignments (E-value above 1e-6), missing CDR3, stop codons, out-of-frame junctions, or ambiguous translated residues were removed. V3J clonotypes were defined as sequences sharing the same inferred V gene, J gene, and CDR3 amino acid sequence. To compute the percentage overlap between repertoires, the number of shared unique clonotypes was divided by the size of the smaller repertoire. RTK rarefaction, the Chao1 estimator, and Recon v2.1 estimates of unobserved clonotypes were used to assess repertoire richness. OLGA was used to compute generation probabilities for all TCRbeta clonotypes that the gDNA method yielded from several donors. The source is immuneACCESS, and TCRdb retained only in-frame sequences with V and J called. Part of the clones is not carried over; for the studies checked, unresolved V genes explain less than half of this, and the remainder is unexplained. Clone size and V and J calls were adopted from that table, with D and trimming inferred from the DNA. Present in this sample are 2.3 million or so clones, approximately 93% of which were seen just once. The ten largest clones represent around 0.4% of the sample.

Study-wide findings and limitations: Approximately 5% of naive CD4, 3% to 4% of naive CD8, approximately 2% of memory CD4, and more than 0.35% of memory CD8 clonotypes were shared across a few donors. Sampling was restricted to blood, and TCR repertoires in tissue are likely to differ from TCR repertoires in blood. The small number of donors limited the genetic and exposure-history diversity represented. Rarefaction of sorted-subset datasets indicated incomplete sequencing despite the large sequencing depth. Larger estimated clonotype richness was generally found for naive subsets than for memory subsets. Pairwise subsampling led to the expectation that sequencing depth would affect the degree of clonotype sharing among donors. Clonotypes shared by all four sorted-subset donors showed higher generation probabilities than non-shared clonotypes.

The origin of this receptor is a man between 18 and 35 years old in good health. Some clones in this sample may be carry-over from other donors' samples. The V gene is TRBV7-9 and the J gene is TRBJ2-1, with the D segment identity uncertain. Sequenced: naive CD4+ T cells from PBMCs. The cell subset or site label on this specimen signifies: CD45RA+ positively selected. The CDR3 here reads CASSSAYQFDEQFF. The bases read TGTGCCAGCAGCTCCGCATACCAGTTTGATGAGCAGTTCTTC. With all but the CDR3 taken from the reference TRBV7-9 and TRBJ2-1 genes, the full variable domain is: DTGVSQNPRHKITKRGQNVTFRCDPISEHNRLYWYRQTLGQGPEFLTYFQNEAQLEKSRLLSDRFSAERPKGSFSTLEIQRTEQGDSAMYLCASSSAYQFDEQFFGPGTRLTVL.